The clone carrying this T cell receptor (beta chain) was seen ten or more times. Its specificity is not known. The sample originates from a study of T cell repertoires in cytomegalovirus infection. Study observations and caveats: The ex vivo response was dominated by HLA-C-restricted CMV-specific TCR beta clonotypes. There were carriers of CMV plus the relevant HLA, and cumulative public TCR beta family frequency identified them.

The CDR3 contains 15 residues. The trim removed 5 bases at V and 4 bases at J, leaving 11 bases unmatched. Germline-derived CDR1 and CDR2 are SGHTA and FQGNSA. TCRdb reanalysed the reads using MiXCR and keeps one entry per CDR3 protein. This table holds under 350,000 distinct CDR3 sequences, about 20% found once. The source material was cultured PBMCs, sampled from culture after CMV antigen stimulation. The genes are TRBV7-2 and TRBJ2-7; 7 positions agree with TRBD1. The clonotype comes from a human donor in good health (CMV status not recorded). Some clones in this sample may be carry-over from other donors' samples. The CDR3 protein is CASSKNRGNEYEQYF. DNA of the CDR3: TGTGCCAGCAGCAAGAACAGGGGCAACGAGTACGAGCAGTACTTC.